This TCR beta chain appears in the sequencing data of a study of OX40 agonist ivuxolimab in advanced cancers. Study details: Hepatocellular carcinoma, melanoma, renal cell or head and neck cancer affected the dose-escalation patients.

V was pared by 5 bases and J by 7 bases, with 7 bases of the junction left unmatched. The CDR3 spans 14 residues. Germline V CDR1 and CDR2: SSHAT, FNYEAQ (reference sequence). Autoimmune disease history or systemic immunosuppression meant exclusion. TCRdb keeps only in-frame clones here, not all; method: immunoSEQ multiplex PCR. The sample has 50,000 to 70,000 clones, around 85% seen once. The specimen was CD4+ or CD8+ T cells sorted from blood, collected in a trial of the OX40 agonist ivuxolimab. This chain joins TRBV7-7 and TRBJ2-1; 8 positions match TRBD1. The clonotype comes from an adult with an advanced solid tumor such as melanoma, head and neck, liver or kidney cancer. For the CDR3, the DNA is TGTGCCAGCAGCCCTCAGACAGGGGCAAATGAGCAGTTCTTC. Protein: CASSPQTGANEQFF.